These T cell receptor beta chains were read from a single sample in a study of CD8 T cells in ankylosing spondylitis. TCRdb re-called the 5' RACE reads through MiXCR, storing one row per CDR3 protein. The profile shows 210,000 or so distinct CDR3 sequences, 20% to 30% of them singletons. The specimen sequenced was blood, either unsorted or a sorted T cell fraction (not recorded which). Receptors were obtained from a male donor with ankylosing spondylitis or in good health (not recorded which). CDR3s leave out the opening cysteine and the closing phenylalanine or tryptophan. A D gene is named only where the DNA matches it firmly.

D gene	V gene	J gene	CDR3 protein
TRBD1	TRBV7-2	TRBJ2-7	ASSLAGGTGVGEQY
TRBD2	TRBV6-1	TRBJ2-5	ASSPRAGGETQY
.	TRBV5-1	TRBJ2-5	ASSSRPGPKETQY
.	TRBV15	TRBJ1-5	ATSRDLFSNQPQH
.	TRBV20-1	TRBJ1-1	SAGMGNTEAF
.	TRBV2	TRBJ1-1	ASSDNMNTEAF
TRBD2	TRBV7-2	TRBJ2-3	ATGLAGRTTDTQY
TRBD2	TRBV4-2	TRBJ2-5	ASSQVGAGEETQY
.	TRBV11-2	TRBJ2-5	ASSSLWASGRGFQETQY
TRBD2	TRBV10-3	TRBJ2-1	AISELSGSSYNEQF
TRBD2	TRBV28	TRBJ2-7	ASSVRLAEFKQY
.	TRBV14	TRBJ2-2	ASSQETYNTGELF
TRBD2	TRBV4-2	TRBJ2-1	ASSLLSGTSGTYEQF
TRBD2	TRBV4-2	TRBJ2-1	ASSQTSGRAYEQF
TRBD2	TRBV20-1	TRBJ2-3	SASSLGKRESYTQY
TRBD2	TRBV29-1	TRBJ2-7	SVAILAAKTYEQY
.	TRBV12-3/TRBV12-4	TRBJ2-2	ASTPSRRENTGELF
.	TRBV10-2	TRBJ1-1	ASSEGGGFVVAEAF
TRBD1	TRBV5-6	TRBJ2-1	ASSTGQGNEQF
.	TRBV29-1	TRBJ2-6	SVVRLPSGANVLT
.	TRBV28	TRBJ2-5	ASSFMGLETQY
.	TRBV12-3/TRBV12-4	TRBJ2-7	ASSLGRGAYEQY
TRBD1	TRBV10-3	TRBJ2-2	AILYSADRDGTGELF
.	TRBV29-1	TRBJ2-4	SAHGGGSIQY
TRBD2	TRBV4-2	TRBJ2-3	ASSQVEEAGRTDTQY
.	TRBV6-5	TRBJ2-1	ASSYSRAPGAEQF
.	TRBV29-1	TRBJ2-2	SVAPTGNTGELF
.	TRBV9	TRBJ2-3	ASSVAPHRSTDTQY
.	TRBV12-3/TRBV12-4	TRBJ2-7	ASRRSGYEQY
.	TRBV29-1	TRBJ2-5	SALKPNPLEETQY
.	TRBV4-2	TRBJ1-2	ASSQQEKTNYGYT
.	TRBV27	TRBJ1-5	ASSPRGTGFNNQPQH
.	TRBV6-1	TRBJ1-3	ASGSLSGNTIY
.	TRBV29-1	TRBJ2-2	SVDSGELF
.	TRBV20-1	TRBJ1-2	SASPPGTPSYGYT
.	TRBV29-1	TRBJ2-4	SVETDPIAKNIQY
.	TRBV10-3	TRBJ2-1	AIRGGDSPN
TRBD2	TRBV10-3	TRBJ2-1	AISVESGGRNEQF
TRBD2	TRBV15	TRBJ2-7	ATSRTSGNYEQY
.	TRBV20-1	TRBJ2-7	SAERELAYEQY
.	TRBV6-1	TRBJ1-6	ASSLRDRSPLH
.	TRBV7-9	TRBJ2-7	ASSFSLAVTKQY
TRBD2	TRBV7-8	TRBJ2-1	ASSIVRPSGLLTYNEQF
.	TRBV20-1	TRBJ1-4	SATGDGEKLF
.	TRBV20-1	TRBJ2-3	SARDGGGIDTQY
TRBD2	TRBV20-1	TRBJ2-2	SADLAGGSGELF
.	TRBV10-3	TRBJ2-7	AISVQGFEQY
.	TRBV27	TRBJ2-3	ASWSRLYTDTQY
TRBD2	TRBV12-3/TRBV12-4	TRBJ2-1	ASSAGLAGENEQF
.	TRBV4-2	TRBJ1-6	ASSQSRRGSESPLH
.	TRBV5-1	TRBJ2-5	ASRFVSQETQY
.	TRBV29-1	TRBJ1-5	SVEENSNQPQH
TRBD2	TRBV19	TRBJ2-7	ASSTVAGVGEQY
.	TRBV12-3/TRBV12-4	TRBJ2-1	ASNSVARELNEQF
TRBD1	TRBV5-1	TRBJ2-5	ASSLEGTAAYQETQY